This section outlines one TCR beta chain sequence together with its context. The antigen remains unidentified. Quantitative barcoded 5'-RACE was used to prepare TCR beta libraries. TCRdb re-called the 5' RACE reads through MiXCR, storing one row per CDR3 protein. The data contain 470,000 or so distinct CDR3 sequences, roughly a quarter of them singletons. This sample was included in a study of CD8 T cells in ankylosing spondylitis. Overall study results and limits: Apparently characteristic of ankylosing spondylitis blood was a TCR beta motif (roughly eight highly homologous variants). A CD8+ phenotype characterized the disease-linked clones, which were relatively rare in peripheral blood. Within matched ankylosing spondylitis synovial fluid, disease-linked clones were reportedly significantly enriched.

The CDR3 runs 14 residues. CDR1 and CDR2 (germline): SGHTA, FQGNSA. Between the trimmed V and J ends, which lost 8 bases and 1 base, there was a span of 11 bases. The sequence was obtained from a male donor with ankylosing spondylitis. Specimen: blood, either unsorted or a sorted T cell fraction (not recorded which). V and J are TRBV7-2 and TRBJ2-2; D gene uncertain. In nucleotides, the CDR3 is TGTGCCAGCCCACCCAGAGTGAACACCGGGGAGCTGTTTTTT. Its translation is CASPPRVNTGELFF.